Following are 29 T cell receptor beta chains from one sample sequenced in a study of blood T cell repertoires in COVID-19. Sequenced by immunoSEQ multiplex PCR; TCRdb stores in-frame clones only, minus some. The sample shows more than 300,000 clones, around 91% of them seen only once. Specimen: peripheral blood. The receptors derive from a middle-aged woman with COVID-19, enrolled during active disease.

The V gene is TRBV6-6, the J gene TRBJ2-3; tentative D call: TRBD1 (5 bases). This CDR3 is built from 14 residues. The V gene lost 10 bases and the J gene lost 1 base, with 15 bases spanning the gap. Per germline, CDR1 MNHNY and CDR2 SVGAGI (reference sequence). DNA of the CDR3: TGTGCCACCACAACAAAAGGGGGCACAGATACGCAGTATTTT. It specifies CATTTKGGTDTQYF.

V gene TRBV7-2 combines with J gene TRBJ2-1; 7 bases line up with TRBD2. V lost 5 bases and J lost 12; bases outside the gene matches: 10. CDR1 is SGHTA and CDR2 is FQGNSA in the germline V gene. This CDR3 is built from 13 residues. This CDR3 reads CASSPPSGVGQFF. The CDR3 DNA is TGTGCCAGCAGCCCCCCGAGCGGGGTGGGGCAGTTCTTC.

The chain recombines TRBV5-5 with TRBJ2-7, with 10 bases lining up with TRBD1. The V gene's germline CDR1 is SGHKS and CDR2 YYEKEE (reference sequence). This CDR3 contains 14 residues. The junction had 4 bases not matched to a gene; V was cut back by 4 bases and J by 3 bases. The CDR3: CASSRTGGNYEQYF. The CDR3 DNA reads TGTGCCAGCAGCAGGACAGGGGGGAACTACGAGCAGTACTTC.

This clone was seen a single time. The V and J genes are TRBV4-3 and TRBJ2-5; TRBD1 matches 10 bases. Germline V CDR1 and CDR2: LGHNA, YSLEER. With 4 bases clipped from V and 5 bases from J, the junction kept 4 bases outside the gene matches. The CDR3 consists of 14 residues. The CDR3 DNA reads TGCGCCAGCAGCCCTGACAGGGGGCAGGAGACCCAGTACTTC. Amino acid sequence: CASSPDRGQETQYF.

The chain links TRBV18 to TRBJ2-5, with D possibly being TRBD2 (5 bases). V was shortened by 1 base and J by 0 bases, with 12 bases between the two germline ends. Germline V CDR1 and CDR2: KGHSH, LQKENI. The CDR3 loop spans 16 amino acids. CDR3: CASSPLGSGNQETQYF. The CDR3 DNA reads TGTGCCAGCTCACCACTCGGATCCGGGAACCAAGAGACCCAGTACTTC.

The rearrangement joins TRBV11-2 to TRBJ2-4; no clear D. The length of the CDR3 is 13 residues. The germline gives CDR1 SGHAT, CDR2 FQNNGV. The V end was cut by 5 bases, the J end by 0 bases, with 5 bases between. CDR3 nucleotides: TGTGCCAGCAGCCCTAGAGCCAAAAACATTCAGTACTTC. It specifies CASSPRAKNIQYF.

V is TRBV30 and J is TRBJ1-3; tentatively, D is TRBD1 (6 bases). V was pared by 1 base and J by 8 bases, with 21 bases between. The CDR3 is 16 residues long. Germline CDR1 reads GTSNPN; CDR2 reads SVGIG (reference sequence). The CDR3: CAWSDLKDRSRHTIYF. The DNA for the CDR3 is TGTGCCTGGAGTGACCTCAAAGACAGGTCTAGACACACCATATATTTT.

This chain connects TRBV11-1 to TRBJ2-5; a possible D gene is TRBD2 (5 bases). The CDR3 spans 14 residues. Germline V gene data show CDR1 as SGHAT and CDR2 as FQDESV (reference sequence). V was pared by 4 bases and J by 2 bases, with 11 bases between. For the CDR3, the DNA is TGTGCCAGCAGCTCTGGAGGTGGGCAAGAGACCCAGTACTTC. Protein product: CASSSGGGQETQYF.

This clone was observed a few times. The J gene is TRBJ2-3, the V gene TRBV29-1, with 11 bases lining up with TRBD2. The junction had 10 bases not matched to a gene; V was cut back by 4 bases and J by 7 bases. Germline lookup yields CDR1 SQVTM and CDR2 ANQGSEA. The CDR3 totals 15 residues. The CDR3 DNA follows: TGCAGCGTTGGTGTTGTAGCGGGAGGGAGGTATACGCAGTATTTT. It encodes CSVGVVAGGRYTQYF.

The rearrangement joins TRBV15 to TRBJ2-3; a possible D gene is TRBD2 (6 bases). CDR3 length equals 12 residues. Trimming left V 8 bases short and J 2 bases short, with 8 bases between. CDR1 LNHNV and CDR2 YYDKDF come from the germline V gene (reference sequence). Here the CDR3 reads CATGRDTDTQYF. In DNA form, the CDR3 reads TGTGCCACCGGGCGGGACACAGATACGCAGTATTTT.

The V and J genes are TRBV7-2 and TRBJ2-5, with 10 positions matching TRBD2. This CDR3 comprises 16 residues. Germline values: CDR1 SGHTA, CDR2 FQGNSA. With V trimmed by 6 bases and J by 3 bases, 10 bases remained unmatched. The DNA of the CDR3 is TGTGCCAGCAGTTCTATTATAGCGGGGGGCAAAGAGACCCAGTACTTC. Its protein product is CASSSIIAGGKETQYF.

V gene TRBV27 combines with J gene TRBJ1-2, with a tentative D call TRBD1 (5 bases). Trimming cost V 6 bases and J 4 bases, with 12 bases left between them. Germline V gene sequence: CDR1 MNHEY, CDR2 SMNVEV (reference sequence). This CDR3 is 13 amino acids long. The CDR3 sequence is CASRSGRAYGYTF. CDR3 sequence (DNA): TGTGCCAGCAGGTCCGGCAGGGCCTATGGCTACACCTTC.

This chain connects TRBV7-9 to TRBJ1-2, with D uncertain. This CDR3 is 13 amino acids long. Trimming pared 5 bases from V and 2 bases from J, leaving 9 bases between. Germline CDR1 SEHNR, CDR2 FQNEAQ (reference sequence). In DNA form, the CDR3 reads TGTGCCAGCAGCATCAGGATCAACTATGGCTACACCTTC. Its protein is CASSIRINYGYTF.

J is TRBJ2-7 and V is TRBV29-1; D gene unclear. V lost 4 bases to trimming and J lost 2 bases, with 9 bases between them. The length of the CDR3 is 12 residues. Germline V gene sequence: CDR1 SQVTM, CDR2 ANQGSEA. The CDR3 loop is CSVAVQTYEQYF. The DNA of the CDR3 is TGCAGCGTTGCAGTACAGACCTACGAGCAGTACTTC.

DNA for the CDR3: TGCAGCGTCCTCTTTCGGGGCAGCGGGAGTGGGGGCACAGATACGCAGTATTTT. Translated: CSVLFRGSGSGGTDTQYF. The chain carries TRBV29-1 and TRBJ2-3; 8 bases match TRBD2. CDR1 SQVTM and CDR2 ANQGSEA come from the germline V gene. The CDR3 runs 18 residues. V was pared by 6 bases and J by 1 base, with 18 bases of the junction left unmatched.

The CDR3 DNA sequence: TGTGCCAGCAGCCTACTCCGGGAGGGGGCAGACGGTGGCTACACCTTC. Translation: CASSLLREGADGGYTF. The rearrangement uses TRBV6-6 and TRBJ1-2; 7 bases agree with TRBD1. The CDR3 consists of 16 residues. In germline, CDR1 is MNHNY, CDR2 SVGAGI (reference sequence). Losses at the gene ends were 6 bases for V and 7 bases for J; bases not matched to a gene: 17.

This clone was counted only a few times. The V gene is TRBV28, the J gene TRBJ1-5, with 8 bases aligning to TRBD1. The CDR3 is 16 residues long. Trimming cost V 4 bases and J 8 bases; bases outside gene matches: 13. Germline lookup yields CDR1 MDHEN and CDR2 SYDVKM. The CDR3 here is CASSSHTGQGVKPQHF. CDR3 DNA: TGTGCCAGCAGTTCCCACACCGGACAGGGAGTAAAGCCCCAGCATTTT.

The chain joins TRBV7-2 to TRBJ1-5; 7 bases map to TRBD1. The CDR3 is made up of 17 amino acids. V trimming: 6 bases; J trimming: 0 bases; junction bases outside the gene matches: 11. Germline V gene data show CDR1 as SGHTA and CDR2 as FQGNSA. This chain's CDR3 is CASSRRTGTDSNQPQHF. DNA of the CDR3: TGTGCCAGCAGTCGTCGGACCGGGACAGATAGCAATCAGCCCCAGCATTTT.

CDR3 sequence reads: CASSYQGRNEKLFF. The DNA of the CDR3 is TGCGCCAGCAGTTATCAGGGGCGTAATGAAAAACTGTTTTTT. The V gene is TRBV5-1, the J gene TRBJ1-4; tentatively, D is TRBD1 (6 bases). V lost 5 bases and J lost 4, with 12 bases in between. The CDR3 has 14 amino acids. Germline V lookup: CDR1 SGHRS, CDR2 YFSETQ. Using reference TRBV5-1 and TRBJ1-4 for the parts outside the CDR3, the full variable domain is KAGVTQTPRYLIKTRGQQVTLSCSPISGHRSVSWYQQTPGQGLQFLFEYFSETQRNKGNFPGRFSGRQFSNSRSEMNVSTLELGDSALYLCASSYQGRNEKLFFGSGTQLSVL.

The chain couples TRBV19 to TRBJ2-3, with TRBD2 identical over 13 bases. Germline V gene sequence: CDR1 LNHDA, CDR2 SQIVND (reference sequence). The junction had 14 bases not matched to a gene; V was cut back by 3 bases and J by 2 bases. There are 20 residues in the CDR3. The CDR3: CASSMPFFTGTSGTTDTQYF. The CDR3 coding sequence is TGTGCCAGTAGTATGCCCTTCTTTACCGGGACTAGCGGGACCACAGATACGCAGTATTTT. The full variable domain, with the rest looked up from reference TRBV19 and TRBJ2-3, is DGGITQSPKYLFRKEGQNVTLSCEQNLNHDAMYWYRQDPGQGLRLIYYSQIVNDFQKGDIAEGYSVSREKKESFPLTVTSAQKNPTAFYLCASSMPFFTGTSGTTDTQYFGPGTRLTVL.

DNA of the CDR3: TGTGCCATCAGTGAGACCCAGGGGCAGGTCGTCCCCTACGAGCAGTACTTC. As protein: CAISETQGQVVPYEQYF. J is TRBJ2-7 and V is TRBV10-3, with a tentative D call TRBD1 (6 bases). Germline assignment: CDR1 ENHRY and CDR2 SYGVKD. The length of the CDR3 is 17 residues. V lost 2 bases and J 2 bases, leaving 19 bases between the germline ends.

The chain is built from TRBV7-9 and TRBJ2-3; no firm D call. The V gene's germline CDR1 is SEHNR and CDR2 FQNEAQ (reference sequence). This CDR3 spans 12 amino acids. V was shortened by 1 base and J by 5 bases, with 4 bases between the two germline ends. The DNA of the CDR3 is TGTGCCAGCAGCTTAGTTATAGATACGCAGTATTTT. This translates into CASSLVIDTQYF.

The chain joins TRBV12-3 or TRBV12-4 to TRBJ1-2, with 7 nucleotides matching TRBD1. The CDR3 totals 11 residues. Losses at the gene ends were 4 bases for V and 11 bases for J; bases not matched to a gene: 4. CDR3 amino acids: CASSYRGEYTF. The CDR3 bases are TGTGCCAGCAGTTACAGGGGAGAATACACCTTC.

The V and J genes are TRBV3-1 (or the pseudogene TRBV3-2) and TRBJ2-1; maybe TRBD1 (6 bases). V lost 6 bases to trimming and J lost 5 bases, with 17 bases between them. The CDR3 has 15 amino acids. Germline CDR1 reads LGHDT; CDR2 reads YNNKEL (reference sequence). The CDR3 reads CASRRLQGLDNEQFF. The CDR3 DNA sequence: TGTGCCAGCAGACGCCTACAGGGCTTGGACAATGAGCAGTTCTTC.

This rearrangement joins TRBV5-1 to TRBJ1-2; unclear D gene. V dropped 4 bases and J dropped 3 bases, with 10 bases sitting between them. CDR1 and CDR2 (germline): SGHRS, YFSETQ. There are 13 residues in the CDR3. The CDR3 nucleotides are TGCGCCAGCAGCGGGTTCGGGGACTATGGCTACACCTTC. This encodes CASSGFGDYGYTF.

The chain joins TRBV6-2 or TRBV6-3 to TRBJ2-7; D uncertain. V lost 2 bases, J lost 7 bases, and 18 bases lay in between. Germline CDR1 reads MNHEY; CDR2 reads SVGEGT. The CDR3 consists of 15 residues. The CDR3 sequence is CASSYELRFVVEQYF. CDR3 coding DNA: TGTGCCAGCAGTTACGAGTTGAGGTTTGTGGTAGAGCAGTACTTC.

V is TRBV4-2 and J is TRBJ2-3; the D gene is possibly TRBD1 (5 bases). V lost 2 bases, J lost 2 bases, and 14 bases lay in between. The length of the CDR3 is 16 residues. The germline V gene has CDR1 LGHNA and CDR2 YNFKEQ. This chain's CDR3 is CASSQNTGRATDTQYF. The CDR3, as DNA: TGTGCCAGCAGCCAAAATACAGGCAGAGCCACAGATACGCAGTATTTT.

The genes are TRBV19 and TRBJ2-1; 7 bases line up with TRBD1. The CDR3 is 14 amino acids. Unmatched junction bases numbered 3, after V lost 6 bases and J lost 1 base. CDR1 is LNHDA, CDR2 SQIVND, per germline (reference sequence). The CDR3 here is CASSIQGSYNEQFF. The CDR3 nucleotides read TGTGCCAGTAGCATACAGGGGTCCTACAATGAGCAGTTCTTC.

The CDR3: CASMDRGNQPQHF. CDR3 nucleotide sequence: TGTGCCAGCATGGACAGGGGCAATCAGCCCCAGCATTTT. The chain is built from TRBV6-5 and TRBJ1-5; 8 nucleotides line up with TRBD1. CDR3 size: 13 residues. Germline CDR1 and CDR2: MNHEY and SVGAGI. V was pared by 7 bases and J by 2 bases, with 1 base of the junction left unmatched.